The 25 T cell receptor beta chains presented below share a single source sample, sequenced in a study of regulatory T cells in long-lasting Graves disease. HTBI primers from iRepertoire and Arm-PCR of CDR3 regions yielded the TCR beta libraries. Using its own MiXCR run on the multiplex PCR reads, TCRdb lists one record per CDR3 protein. The sample contains around 250,000 distinct CDR3 sequences, around 20% of which appear only once. The time point denotes: newly diagnosed GD, antithyroid drugs for less than 3 months. PBMC-derived RNA was used for the TCR library. Sequenced material: peripheral blood mononuclear cells (PBMCs), taken at new diagnosis, from a patient treated with antithyroid drugs. The receptors shown here come from a female donor with Graves disease.

The chain employs TRBV6-1 and TRBJ1-2, with 9 bases that match TRBD1. CDR1 and CDR2 (germline): MNHNS, SASEGT. V shed 6 bases and J 8 bases; nucleotides not matched to a gene: 13. The CDR3 covers 15 residues. As DNA, the CDR3 is TGTGCCAGCAGGCGCCTGGGACAGGGCCCGCAGGGCTACACCTTC. This codes for CASRRLGQGPQGYTF.

Turning to this clonotype: A much bigger clone sits one base away, suggesting this may be a read error. This chain's CDR3 is CASKQAGGLTDTQCF. The CDR3, as DNA: TGTGCCAGCAAACAAGCGGGAGGACTCACAGATACGCAGTGTTTT. The chain couples TRBV6-2 or TRBV6-3 to TRBJ2-3; 9 positions agree with TRBD2. This CDR3 has 15 amino acids. Germline-derived CDR1 and CDR2 are MNHEY and SVGEGT.

In its sample, this clonotype was seen many times. The J gene is TRBJ2-7, the V gene TRBV12-3 or TRBV12-4, with 7 bases matching TRBD2. V dropped 6 bases and J dropped 0; count of bases not matched to a gene: 5. The CDR3 is 14 residues long. Written as DNA, the CDR3 is TGTGCCAGCAGGGGGGGGGGACTCTCCTACGAGCAGTACTTC. Translated: CASRGGGLSYEQYF.

The table lists this clonotype with many counts. V is TRBV7-2 and J is TRBJ2-1, with TRBD1 identical over 9 bases. The CDR3 contains 15 residues. Germline V gene lookup returns CDR1 SGHTA and CDR2 FQGNSA. V dropped 5 bases and J dropped 5; count of bases not matched to a gene: 7. CDR3 bases: TGTGCCAGCAGCCGAACACGGACAGGGGACAATGAGCAGTTCTTC. Translated, it gives CASSRTRTGDNEQFF. The full variable domain, its missing parts supplied by reference TRBV7-2 and TRBJ2-1, is GAGVSQSPSNKVTEKGKDVELRCDPISGHTALYWYRQSLGQGLEFLIYFQGNSAPDKSGLPSDRFSAERTGGSVSTLTIQRTQQEDSAVYLCASSRTRTGDNEQFFGPGTRLTVL.

This clonotype was detected many times. The chain has TRBV30 and TRBJ1-2, with 7 bases lining up with TRBD1. With 3 bases clipped from V and 7 bases from J, the junction kept 8 bases outside the gene matches. There are 13 residues in the CDR3. From germline, CDR1 is GTSNPN and CDR2 SVGIG (reference sequence). The CDR3 bases are TGTGCCTGGAGAGCACAGGGGAATTTTGGCTACACCTTC. As protein: CAWRAQGNFGYTF.

A note on this clonotype: Given a much more abundant clone one base away, this may be a read error. The genes are TRBV7-9 and TRBJ1-2, with D tentatively TRBD1 (6 bases). Per the germline V gene, CDR1 is SEHNR and CDR2 is FQNEAQ (reference sequence). CDR3 length equals 15 residues. Trimming stripped 3 bases from V and 6 bases from J, with 17 bases between. Here the CDR3 DNA reads TGTGCCAGCAGCTTTGGTGCAGGGGAGGAACATGGCTACACCTTC. It translates to CASSFGAGEEHGYTF.

This clonotype has a handful of counts. CDR3 nucleotides: TGTGCCAGCAGCTTGAGTAATAGCTGGGACACCTCTAATGAAAAACTGTTTTTT. It codes for CASSLSNSWDTSNEKLFF. This chain links TRBV11-2 with TRBJ1-4; D perhaps matches TRBD1 (6 bases). V was trimmed by 3 bases and J by 3 bases, leaving 20 bases between them. CDR3 length: 18 residues. Germline V gene data show CDR1 as SGHAT and CDR2 as FQNNGV.

Comment on this clonotype: A junction end diverges from the germline sequence, so it may reflect a read error. The CDR3 is CATSHIGGLSYNERFF. In nucleotides, the CDR3 is TGTGCCACCAGCCACATCGGGGGCCTCTCCTACAATGAGCGGTTCTTC. V is TRBV15 and J is TRBJ2-1; D might be TRBD1 or TRBD2, each matching 6 bases. Germline CDR1 reads LNHNV; CDR2 reads YYDKDF (reference sequence). The CDR3 sequence is 16 residues long.

The chain has TRBV7-8 and TRBJ2-1; 8 bases are a match to TRBD2. CDR1 SGHVS and CDR2 FQNEAQ come from the germline V gene. The CDR3 totals 15 residues. V was pared by 5 bases and J by 4 bases, with 7 bases of the junction left unmatched. DNA for the CDR3: TGTGCCAGCAGCAAACTAGCGGAATCTTACAATGAGCAGTTCTTC. Its protein product is CASSKLAESYNEQFF.

This clonotype was found many times. The J gene is TRBJ2-7, the V gene TRBV25-1; D is possibly TRBD2 (6 bases). CDR3 length equals 13 residues. The V and J ends lost 8 bases and 7 bases respectively, with 18 bases between them. Per the germline V gene, CDR1 is MGHDK and CDR2 is SYGVNS. The CDR3 sequence: CASAVGSRGEQYF. CDR3 nucleotide sequence: TGTGCCAGCGCAGTCGGGAGTCGGGGGGAGCAGTACTTC.

This clonotype was counted at least ten times. CDR3 sequence (DNA): TGTGCCAGCAGCCCCGGGAGGGGTGCGGGGAGGGTCTACAATGAGCAGTTCTTC. Amino acids: CASSPGRGAGRVYNEQFF. This rearrangement joins TRBV7-8 to TRBJ2-1; 8 nucleotides line up with TRBD2. V was pared by 5 bases and J by 3 bases, with 15 bases of the junction left unmatched. This CDR3 comprises 18 residues. The germline V gene encodes CDR1 SGHVS and CDR2 FQNEAQ. The variable domain in full, with the rest retrieved from reference TRBV7-8 and TRBJ2-1, is GAGVSQSPRYKVAKRGQDVALRCDPISGHVSLFWYQQALGQGPEFLTYFQNEAQLDKSGLPSDRFFAERPEGSVSTLKIQRTQQEDSAVYLCASSPGRGAGRVYNEQFFGPGTRLTVL.

This clonotype was seen many times. The chain carries TRBV20-1 and TRBJ1-2; D may be TRBD1 (5 bases). V lost 6 bases, J lost 5 bases, and 16 bases lay in between. In germline, CDR1 is DFQATT, CDR2 SNEGSKA (reference sequence). The CDR3 is 13 residues long. The CDR3 region is CSAPGRILYGYTF. The CDR3, as DNA: TGCAGTGCCCCAGGGCGGATTCTTTATGGCTACACCTTC.

This clonotype was counted at least ten times. The V and J genes are TRBV11-2 and TRBJ1-1; D uncertain. Trimming removed 1 base at V and 6 bases at J, with 9 bases between. The CDR3 is made up of 13 amino acids. Germline V gives CDR1 SGHAT, CDR2 FQNNGV. Written as DNA, the CDR3 is TGTGCCAGCAGCTTAGGGGATGGTGCTGAAGCTTTCTTT. This gives the protein CASSLGDGAEAFF.

V and J are TRBV5-5 and TRBJ1-2; D perhaps matches TRBD1 (5 bases). The CDR3 covers 15 residues. The V gene's germline CDR1 is SGHKS and CDR2 YYEKEE (reference sequence). V dropped 1 base and J dropped 3 bases, with 13 bases sitting between them. In DNA, the CDR3 is TGTGCCAGCAGCTTGTCCCAGGGTAACGACTATGGCTACACCTTC. This codes for CASSLSQGNDYGYTF.

This clonotype was seen repeatedly, ten times or more. V and J are TRBV5-1 and TRBJ2-5; D perhaps matches TRBD1 (6 bases). V lost 4 bases and J 4 bases, leaving 11 bases between the germline ends. This CDR3 contains 13 residues. Per the germline V gene, CDR1 is SGHRS and CDR2 is YFSETQ. CDR3 residues: CASSQQGPETQYF. DNA of the CDR3: TGCGCCAGCAGCCAACAGGGACCAGAGACCCAGTACTTC.

With respect to this clonotype: With a far larger clone one base away, a read error is the likely cause. The chain links TRBV2 to TRBJ2-7, with 10 bases aligning to TRBD2. This CDR3 has 19 residues. Germline lookup yields CDR1 SNHLY and CDR2 FYNNEI. J lost 7 bases, V lost 6 bases, and 24 bases had no gene match. The CDR3 spells CASSPGLAALSLSYNEQYF. In DNA form, the CDR3 reads TGTGCCAGCAGCCCAGGACTAGCGGCCCTTAGCCTCTCCTACAATGAGCAGTACTTC.

This clonotype was picked up a small number of times. V is TRBV13 and J is TRBJ2-3; D gene unclear. Germline V gene data show CDR1 as PRHDT and CDR2 as FYEKMQ (reference sequence). Trimming left V 6 bases short and J 6 bases short, with 16 bases between. CDR3 length: 14 residues. The CDR3 is CASSLSANIDTQYF. The CDR3 nucleotides are TGTGCCAGCAGTTTATCGGCCAATATCGATACGCAGTATTTT.

The chain carries TRBV7-9 and TRBJ1-4; the D gene is possibly TRBD1 (5 bases). Germline lookup yields CDR1 SEHNR and CDR2 FQNEAQ (reference sequence). The CDR3 spans 13 residues. The CDR3 loop reads CVADNGPNEKLFF. CDR3 sequence (DNA): TGTGTAGCGGACAACGGGCCTAATGAAAAACTGTTTTTT. Full variable domain (remainder filled in from reference TRBV7-9 and TRBJ1-4): DTGVSQNPRHKITKRGQNVTFRCDPISEHNRLYWYRQTLGQGPEFLTYFQNEAQLEKSRLLSDRFSAERPKGSFSTLEIQRTEQGDSAMYLCVADNGPNEKLFFGSGTQLSVL.

This clonotype was picked up many times. This chain uses TRBV7-9 with TRBJ1-1; D unresolved. V shed 1 base and J shed 7 bases, with 7 bases lying between them. The germline V gene encodes CDR1 SEHNR and CDR2 FQNEAQ (reference sequence). This CDR3 is 12 amino acids long. The CDR3 coding sequence is TGTGCCAGCAGCTTAGGGGGAGGTGAAGCTTTCTTT. Amino acids: CASSLGGGEAFF.

This clonotype came up many times. The chain is built from TRBV30 and TRBJ2-6; no clear D gene. The germline V gene encodes CDR1 GTSNPN and CDR2 SVGIG (reference sequence). This CDR3 comprises 15 residues. V was pared by 2 bases and J by 0 bases, with 8 bases between. The CDR3 coding sequence is TGTGCCTGGAGTCGGAAGGGCTCTGGGGCCAACGTCCTGACTTTC. It codes for CAWSRKGSGANVLTF. Full variable domain (outside the CDR3, taken from reference TRBV30 and TRBJ2-6): SQTIHQWPATLVQPVGSPLSLECTVEGTSNPNLYWYRQAAGRGLQLLFYSVGIGQISSEVPQNLSASRPQDRQFILSSKKLLLSDSGFYLCAWSRKGSGANVLTFGAGSRLTVL.

Many counts were recorded for this clonotype. The chain has TRBV12-3 or TRBV12-4 and TRBJ2-3, with D possibly matching TRBD2 (7 bases). This CDR3 is built from 14 residues. V lost 3 bases to trimming and J lost 7 bases, with 14 bases between them. In DNA, the CDR3 is TGTGCCAGCAGTTTTGGCGGGGGCAGGAATACGCAGTATTTT. Translating gives CASSFGGGRNTQYF.

The chain employs TRBV18 and TRBJ2-3; 11 bases agree with TRBD2. The V gene end was trimmed by 1 base and the J gene end by 0 bases; junction bases not matched to a gene: 0. Germline CDR1 reads KGHSH; CDR2 reads LQKENI. This CDR3 is 16 amino acids long. In nucleotides, the CDR3 is TGTGCCAGCTCACCACGACTAGCGGGAAGCACAGATACGCAGTATTTT. It codes for CASSPRLAGSTDTQYF.

This clonotype was seen only once. V usage is TRBV10-2 and J usage is TRBJ2-2; 11 bases map to TRBD1. This CDR3 has 16 residues. Trimming cost V 2 bases and J 7 bases; bases outside gene matches: 6. Germline CDR1 WSHSY, CDR2 SAAADI. The CDR3 DNA is TGCGCCAGCAGTGAGCTGGACAGGGGGCTTGGCGGGGAGCTGTTTTTT. Translation gives CASSELDRGLGGELFF.

The V and J genes are TRBV5-4 and TRBJ2-7; TRBD2 matches at 8 bases. In germline, CDR1 is SGHNT, CDR2 YYREEE (reference sequence). CDR3 length: 15 amino acids. V dropped 4 bases and J dropped 4; count of bases not matched to a gene: 10. The CDR3, as DNA: TGTGCCAGCAGCAACCGAGGCGGGGGGTTATACGAGCAGTACTTC. Encoded protein: CASSNRGGGLYEQYF.

This clonotype was counted many times. This rearrangement joins TRBV20-1 to TRBJ2-7; 7 nucleotides line up with TRBD1. Germline values: CDR1 DFQATT, CDR2 SNEGSKA (reference sequence). This CDR3 has 14 amino acids. V dropped 3 bases and J dropped 4; count of bases not matched to a gene: 9. This chain's CDR3 is CSASIQGEKYEQYF. Here the CDR3 DNA reads TGCAGTGCTAGCATTCAGGGGGAAAAGTACGAGCAGTACTTC.